This T cell receptor beta chain is from a study of CD8 T cells in Susac syndrome. The RNA, roughly 0.45 to 1 ug, was put through reverse transcription using random hexamers. Multiplex immunoSEQ PCR targeted 54 Vbeta and 13 Jbeta TCR beta segments. One entry per CDR3 protein, called by TCRdb with MiXCR from the immunoSEQ multiplex PCR reads. The profile shows approximately 230,000 distinct CDR3 sequences, over 85% of them singletons. Sequencing targeted TCR beta in T cells from blood (CD8+ and CD4+). The multiple sclerosis controls were treatment-naive patients affected by stable or active relapsing-remitting disease. V shed 0 bases and J shed 4 bases, with 15 bases lying between them. CDR3 length equals 17 residues. Germline CDR1 reads SGHTA; CDR2 reads FQGTGA.

V gene TRBV7-3 combines with J gene TRBJ2-2; possibly TRBD1 for D (5 bases). Sequencing was carried out using CD4+ T cells from PBMCs. The clonotype comes from a human donor with multiple sclerosis. The DNA of the CDR3 is TGTGCCAGCAGCTTAACCTTCCCAGGGTTCGGCACCGGGGAGCTGTTTTTT. Amino acid sequence: CASSLTFPGFGTGELFF.